These 25 T cell receptor beta chains were sequenced from one sample in a study of blood T cells in healthy people across ages. A second 7 to 11 cycle PCR used barcoded and J-beta primers. TCRdb redid the calling of the 5' RACE reads with MiXCR, one entry per CDR3 protein. The table records fewer than 2 million distinct CDR3 sequences, around 40% of them present only once. Sequencing input: blood. The receptors were sampled from a human donor in good health.

V and J are TRBV28 and TRBJ2-1, with 9 bases aligning to TRBD2. Germline V gene lookup returns CDR1 MDHEN and CDR2 SYDVKM. J lost 4 bases, V lost 4 bases, and 14 bases had no gene match. This CDR3 spans 18 amino acids. The CDR3 reads CASSSGTSTANSYNEQFF. The CDR3 nucleotides read TGTGCCAGCAGTTCCGGGACTAGCACGGCTAACTCTTACAATGAGCAGTTCTTC.

The table lists this clonotype with a few counts. A read error may produce the germline difference seen at one junction end. The rearrangement joins TRBV5-1 to TRBJ1-3; D may be TRBD1 (5 bases). This CDR3 region has 16 residues. The germline V gene has CDR1 SGHRS and CDR2 YFSETQ. Here the CDR3 reads CASSSAPETAGNAIYF. CDR3 nucleotides: TGCGCCAGCAGCTCCGCACCCGAGACAGCTGGAAACGCCATATATTTT.

The J gene is TRBJ2-5, the V gene TRBV5-4, with D uncertain. V lost 6 bases and J 0 bases, leaving 12 bases between the germline ends. CDR1 and CDR2 from the germline V gene are SGHNT and YYREEE (reference sequence). This CDR3 is 14 amino acids long. The CDR3 sequence: CASNQRPYQETQYF. DNA of the CDR3: TGTGCCAGCAATCAGCGACCGTACCAAGAGACCCAGTACTTC. The whole variable domain, filled in from reference TRBV5-4 and TRBJ2-5, reads ETGVTQSPTHLIKTRGQQVTLRCSSQSGHNTVSWYQQALGQGPQFIFQYYREEENGRGNFPPRFSGLQFPNYSSELNVNALELDDSALYLCASNQRPYQETQYFGPGTRLLVL.

This chain links TRBV7-9 with TRBJ1-1; D is unclear. V was shortened by 4 bases and J by 3 bases, with 12 bases between the two germline ends. Germline values: CDR1 SEHNR, CDR2 FQNEAQ (reference sequence). The CDR3 has 14 amino acids. The CDR3 sequence is CASSSLGRDTEAFF. The DNA of the CDR3 is TGTGCCAGCAGCTCTCTCGGACGCGACACTGAAGCTTTCTTT.

The rearrangement uses TRBV6-2 or TRBV6-3 and TRBJ1-5; D is unclear. CDR3 length equals 16 residues. The V end was cut by 7 bases, the J end by 0 bases, with 16 bases between. CDR1 is MNHEY and CDR2 is SVGEGT in the germline V gene. The chain's CDR3 is CASTADNTISNQPQHF. The CDR3 DNA reads as TGTGCCAGCACTGCTGACAATACTATTAGCAATCAGCCCCAGCATTTT.

This clonotype was picked up a small number of times. V is TRBV7-9 and J is TRBJ2-5, with D unresolved. The germline V and J ends were trimmed by 4 bases and 7 bases, with 10 bases remaining between them. The CDR3 is 12 amino acids. CDR1 is SEHNR, CDR2 FQNEAQ, per germline (reference sequence). CDR3 sequence reads: CASSSLSGTQYF. In DNA, the CDR3 is TGTGCCAGCAGCTCCCTCTCGGGGACCCAGTACTTC.

This chain joins TRBV7-2 and TRBJ2-7; no clear D gene. V shed 3 bases and J shed 6 bases, with 6 bases lying between them. The CDR3 contains 11 residues. Germline-derived CDR1 and CDR2 are SGHTA and FQGNSA. In DNA, the CDR3 is TGTGCCAGCAGCTTGGATCTCGAGCAGTACTTC. This encodes CASSLDLEQYF. The whole variable domain, filled in from reference TRBV7-2 and TRBJ2-7, reads GAGVSQSPSNKVTEKGKDVELRCDPISGHTALYWYRQSLGQGLEFLIYFQGNSAPDKSGLPSDRFSAERTGGSVSTLTIQRTQQEDSAVYLCASSLDLEQYFGPGTRLTVT.

V is TRBV7-9 and J is TRBJ2-1; D is uncertain. V lost 3 bases and J lost 8, with 11 bases in between. There are 13 residues in the CDR3. The V gene's germline CDR1 is SEHNR and CDR2 FQNEAQ (reference sequence). CDR3 DNA sequence: TGTGCCAGCAGCTTTCTGTATTTGGATGAGCAGTTCTTC. Protein product: CASSFLYLDEQFF.

This sequence joins TRBV20-1 and TRBJ2-3, with D possibly being TRBD1 (5 bases). Germline lookup yields CDR1 DFQATT and CDR2 SNEGSKA (reference sequence). The CDR3 is 14 amino acids. V was shortened by 4 bases and J by 6 bases, with 17 bases between the two germline ends. The CDR3 reads CSAIISGRWDTQYF. CDR3 nucleotide sequence: TGCAGTGCTATTATTTCAGGGCGGTGGGATACGCAGTATTTT.

The table lists this clonotype with many counts. The chain couples TRBV20-1 to TRBJ2-1; D is possibly TRBD1 or TRBD2 (6 bases each). Germline lookup yields CDR1 DFQATT and CDR2 SNEGSKA (reference sequence). Trimming removed 0 bases from V and 3 bases from J, with 18 bases in between. This CDR3 contains 17 residues. CDR3 sequence reads: CSARDLGGSEGYNEQFF. The DNA for the CDR3 is TGCAGTGCTAGAGATCTAGGGGGGTCAGAGGGCTACAATGAGCAGTTCTTC.

V gene TRBV6-2 or TRBV6-3 combines with J gene TRBJ1-1; D is unclear. The CDR3 runs to 15 residues. V gave up 2 bases and J gave up 4 bases, with 14 bases separating them. Per germline, CDR1 MNHEY and CDR2 SVGEGT. DNA of the CDR3: TGTGCCAGCAGTTACCTCGCCGTTGAGGGCACTGAAGCTTTCTTT. Protein: CASSYLAVEGTEAFF.

With respect to this clonotype: A read error may produce the germline difference seen at one junction end. V and J are TRBV12-3 or TRBV12-4 and TRBJ1-1; 8 bases are a match to TRBD1. The CDR3 loop spans 14 amino acids. This CDR3 reads CASTRDRMNTEAFF. CDR3 nucleotides: TGTGCCAGCACCAGGGACAGGATGAACACCGAAGCTTTCTTT.

The genes are TRBV20-1 and TRBJ1-1; no reliable D call. The length of the CDR3 is 18 residues. V was clipped by 5 bases and J by 1 base, with 26 bases between them. Germline V gene lookup returns CDR1 DFQATT and CDR2 SNEGSKA (reference sequence). The CDR3 nucleotides are TGCAGTGCTTCCCGATTTTACGGGCTCCGAACTACGAACACTGAAGCTTTCTTT. It specifies CSASRFYGLRTTNTEAFF.

In this sample, this clonotype turned up once. The V call is TRBV6-2 or TRBV6-3, the J call TRBJ2-7, with D perhaps assigned TRBD1 or TRBD2 (5 bases each). This CDR3 comprises 17 residues. V lost 5 bases and J lost 3, with 23 bases in between. Germline loops: CDR1 MNHEY, CDR2 SVGEGT. This CDR3 reads CASSTPPGDGRDYEQYF. The CDR3 region has the DNA TGTGCCAGCAGTACTCCCCCCGGGGACGGTAGAGACTACGAGCAGTACTTC.

A few counts support this clonotype. The chain is built from TRBV3-1 and TRBJ2-5, with TRBD2 as a possible D gene (6 bases). Looked up from germline, CDR1 is LGHDT and CDR2 is YNNKEL (reference sequence). V dropped 1 base and J dropped 2 bases, with 11 bases sitting between them. The CDR3 runs 15 residues. CDR3 sequence: CASSQVLAGQETQYF. Here the CDR3 DNA reads TGTGCCAGCAGCCAAGTTCTTGCGGGGCAAGAGACCCAGTACTTC.

This chain joins TRBV20-1 and TRBJ2-7, with no clear D. Near its end, the DNA agrees better with TRBJ2-5, so the J call may be wrong. This CDR3 has 14 amino acids. Looked up from germline, CDR1 is DFQATT and CDR2 is SNEGSKA (reference sequence). The CDR3, as DNA: TGCAGTGCTAGAGATCAGTATTCTGGAGAGACCCAGTACTTC. It specifies CSARDQYSGETQYF.

The rearrangement uses TRBV15 and TRBJ2-1; D might be TRBD1 (5 bases). The germline V gene has CDR1 LNHNV and CDR2 YYDKDF (reference sequence). The CDR3 is made up of 14 amino acids. Trimming shortened V by 0 bases and J by 5 bases, and 8 bases separated the two germline ends. The CDR3: CATSRDKGNNEQFF. In DNA form, the CDR3 reads TGTGCCACCAGCAGAGATAAGGGGAACAATGAGCAGTTCTTC.

The chain has TRBV5-1 and TRBJ2-7; D assignment may be TRBD1 or TRBD2 (5 bases each). V was trimmed by 4 bases and J by 0 bases, leaving 17 bases between them. This CDR3 is 16 amino acids long. Germline V gives CDR1 SGHRS, CDR2 YFSETQ. Here the CDR3 DNA reads TGCGCCAGCAGCCCGGGACCTGAAATCAGCTCCTACGAGCAGTACTTC. Protein sequence: CASSPGPEISSYEQYF.

The V and J genes are TRBV7-3 and TRBJ1-1; D is unclear. V was pared by 5 bases and J by 3 bases, with 19 bases between. Germline V gene data show CDR1 as SGHTA and CDR2 as FQGTGA. The CDR3 spans 16 residues. The CDR3 coding sequence is TGTGCCAGCAGCGACGCCACACTTGTGCGGGACACTGAAGCTTTCTTT. This sequence encodes CASSDATLVRDTEAFF.

This clonotype turned up a few times. V is TRBV7-2 and J is TRBJ2-3, with 9 bases fitting TRBD1. The germline V gene has CDR1 SGHTA and CDR2 FQGNSA. J was trimmed by 3 bases and V by 6 bases; bases with no gene match: 7. CDR3 size: 15 residues. The CDR3: CASSTRTGETDTQYF. The CDR3 nucleotides are TGTGCCAGCAGTACCCGGACAGGGGAAACAGATACGCAGTATTTT. The complete variable domain, with remaining parts taken from reference TRBV7-2 and TRBJ2-3, reads GAGVSQSPSNKVTEKGKDVELRCDPISGHTALYWYRQSLGQGLEFLIYFQGNSAPDKSGLPSDRFSAERTGGSVSTLTIQRTQQEDSAVYLCASSTRTGETDTQYFGPGTRLTVL.

This sequence joins TRBV7-9 and TRBJ1-4; 7 bases match TRBD1. Germline loops: CDR1 SEHNR, CDR2 FQNEAQ (reference sequence). CDR3 length: 15 residues. V gave up 5 bases and J gave up 8 bases; unmatched junction bases: 11. This CDR3 reads CASSERNRGHEKLFF. The CDR3 nucleotides are TGTGCCAGCAGCGAGAGAAACAGGGGACACGAAAAACTGTTTTTT.

This clonotype was counted only a few times. This chain uses TRBV28 with TRBJ2-7; no firm D call. V dropped 4 bases and J dropped 7 bases, with 11 bases sitting between them. The CDR3 contains 12 residues. Germline loops: CDR1 MDHEN, CDR2 SYDVKM. The CDR3 protein is CASSSSMKEQYF. The CDR3 bases are TGTGCCAGCAGTTCCAGTATGAAAGAGCAGTACTTC.

V gene TRBV7-2 combines with J gene TRBJ2-1; D gene ambiguous. Trimming took 5 bases from V and 4 from J, leaving 12 bases between them. The CDR3 length is 14 residues. Germline CDR1 reads SGHTA; CDR2 reads FQGNSA. The CDR3 DNA follows: TGTGCCAGCAGCCCTGCAGCGCCGTACAATGAGCAGTTCTTC. Protein: CASSPAAPYNEQFF. Filled out from reference TRBV7-2 and TRBJ2-1, the complete variable domain reads GAGVSQSPSNKVTEKGKDVELRCDPISGHTALYWYRQSLGQGLEFLIYFQGNSAPDKSGLPSDRFSAERTGGSVSTLTIQRTQQEDSAVYLCASSPAAPYNEQFFGPGTRLTVL.

The CDR3 here is CSVCPGLAGGEQFF. The CDR3 DNA sequence: TGCAGCGTTTGTCCGGGACTAGCGGGGGGTGAGCAGTTCTTC. The rearrangement links TRBV29-1 to TRBJ2-1, with 15 bases lining up with TRBD2. V shed 5 bases, J shed 9 bases, and the junction held 5 bases outside the gene matches. This CDR3 region has 14 residues. CDR1 is SQVTM and CDR2 is ANQGSEA in the germline V gene.

The chain has TRBV4-2 and TRBJ1-6; D call uncertain. V lost 5 bases and J 7 bases, leaving 9 bases between the germline ends. The germline V gene encodes CDR1 LGHNA and CDR2 YNFKEQ. This CDR3 has 13 amino acids. The CDR3 loop is CASSNSGNSPLHF. The CDR3 coding sequence is TGTGCCAGCAGCAACTCGGGAAATTCACCCCTCCACTTT.